A single sample gave rise to the 19 T cell receptor beta chains below, sequenced in a study of blood T cell repertoires in COVID-19. Method: immunoSEQ multiplex PCR; TCRdb's copy keeps in-frame clones and lacks some. Among 90,000 to 130,000 clones listed, about 85% were seen once. Sequencing used peripheral blood. The origin of the receptors is a human donor in a cohort sampled during active COVID-19.

The chain combines TRBV5-6 with TRBJ1-2; D is undetermined. CDR3 length equals 14 residues. Germline V gene lookup returns CDR1 SGHDT and CDR2 YYEEEE. V shed 0 bases and J shed 7 bases, with 13 bases lying between them. The CDR3 spells CASSLGAIRSGYTF. CDR3 DNA sequence: TGTGCCAGCAGCTTGGGAGCAATTCGGAGTGGCTACACCTTC. The entire variable domain, with the rest obtained from reference TRBV5-6 and TRBJ1-2, is as follows: DAGVTQSPTHLIKTRGQQVTLRCSPKSGHDTVSWYQQALGQGPQFIFQYYEEEERQRGNFPDRFSGHQFPNYSSELNVNALLLGDSALYLCASSLGAIRSGYTFGSGTRLTVV.

J is TRBJ2-7 and V is TRBV7-2, with D uncertain. This CDR3 has 16 amino acids. CDR1 is SGHTA and CDR2 is FQGNSA in the germline V gene. Trimming removed 5 bases from V and 2 bases from J, with 19 bases in between. The DNA for the CDR3 is TGTGCCAGCAGCCCGTTCTCCGTCGTAGAAACCTACGAGCAGTACTTC. Translation gives CASSPFSVVETYEQYF. The whole variable domain, filled in from reference TRBV7-2 and TRBJ2-7, reads GAGVSQSPSNKVTEKGKDVELRCDPISGHTALYWYRQSLGQGLEFLIYFQGNSAPDKSGLPSDRFSAERTGGSVSTLTIQRTQQEDSAVYLCASSPFSVVETYEQYFGPGTRLTVT.

The rearrangement joins TRBV19 to TRBJ1-2; 12 bases line up with TRBD1. The CDR3 is 17 residues long. J lost 7 bases, V lost 4 bases, and 13 bases had no gene match. Germline values: CDR1 LNHDA, CDR2 SQIVND (reference sequence). The CDR3 DNA reads TGTGCCAGTAGTACTTCGGGACAGGGGGCGCTGGGGACTGGCTACACCTTC. Amino acids: CASSTSGQGALGTGYTF.

V and J are TRBV6-5 and TRBJ2-2, with TRBD2 as a possible D gene (5 bases). Trimming stripped 2 bases from V and 4 bases from J, with 11 bases between. The CDR3 totals 15 residues. Germline loops: CDR1 MNHEY, CDR2 SVGAGI. CDR3 DNA sequence: TGTGCCAGCAGTTACGTCGTGGCGGGCACCGGGGAGCTGTTTTTT. Protein sequence: CASSYVVAGTGELFF.

Only one count was recorded for this clone. The rearrangement joins TRBV18 to TRBJ1-3, with D uncertain. CDR3 size: 17 residues. V was shortened by 3 bases and J by 0 bases, with 15 bases between the two germline ends. Germline V gives CDR1 KGHSH, CDR2 LQKENI. Here the CDR3 reads CASSPTPWSRSGNTIYF. The CDR3 region has the DNA TGTGCCAGCTCACCCACTCCCTGGAGTCGCTCTGGAAACACCATATATTTT. Drawing the rest from reference TRBV18 and TRBJ1-3, the complete variable domain is NAGVMQNPRHLVRRRGQEARLRCSPMKGHSHVYWYRQLPEEGLKFMVYLQKENIIDESGMPKERFSAEFPKEGPSILRIQQVVRGDSAAYFCASSPTPWSRSGNTIYFGEGSWLTVV.

This clone was recorded once. The V and J genes are TRBV11-2 and TRBJ2-7; D remains unclear. In germline, CDR1 is SGHAT, CDR2 FQNNGV. V dropped 0 bases and J dropped 4 bases, with 7 bases sitting between them. The CDR3 runs 13 residues. The chain's CDR3 is CASSLDSRYEQYF. The CDR3 DNA follows: TGTGCCAGCAGCTTAGATTCTAGGTACGAGCAGTACTTC.

The chain employs TRBV10-3 and TRBJ1-1, with D possibly being TRBD1 (6 bases). Trimming took 11 bases from V and 2 from J, leaving 21 bases between them. Germline CDR1 is ENHRY and CDR2 is SYGVKD. The CDR3 consists of 15 residues. This CDR3 is CAARNQGNLNTEAFF. CDR3 sequence (DNA): TGTGCCGCCAGAAACCAGGGGAACCTCAACACTGAAGCTTTCTTT.

V gene TRBV27 combines with J gene TRBJ1-6, with D unclear. The CDR3 spans 14 residues. Germline lookup yields CDR1 MNHEY and CDR2 SMNVEV (reference sequence). Trimming removed 3 bases at V and 7 bases at J, with 10 bases between. CDR3 loop: CASSFRTWNSPLHF. The CDR3 coding sequence is TGTGCCAGCAGTTTCAGAACCTGGAATTCACCCCTCCACTTT.

The V and J genes are TRBV9 and TRBJ1-2, with D possibly being TRBD1 (5 bases). This CDR3 has 14 residues. V dropped 3 bases and J dropped 2 bases, with 11 bases sitting between them. Germline V lookup: CDR1 SGDLS, CDR2 YYNGEE. CDR3 nucleotide sequence: TGTGCCAGCAGCGCTAACACAGGAAACTATGGCTACACCTTC. This translates into CASSANTGNYGYTF.

The rearrangement links TRBV28 to TRBJ2-7; 9 bases are a match to TRBD1. V shed 7 bases and J 3 bases; nucleotides not matched to a gene: 13. The CDR3 runs to 16 residues. Germline CDR1 is MDHEN and CDR2 is SYDVKM. CDR3 protein: CASTTPGDRDGYEQYF. The CDR3 DNA follows: TGTGCCAGCACCACCCCGGGGGACAGGGACGGCTACGAGCAGTACTTC.

The rearrangement joins TRBV6-5 to TRBJ1-2; 8 positions agree with TRBD1. Trimming at V came to 5 bases and at J to 6 bases, leaving 11 bases not matched to a gene. This CDR3 contains 15 residues. Germline V gene data show CDR1 as MNHEY and CDR2 as SVGAGI. CDR3 sequence: CASSPLGRGLNGYTF. CDR3 nucleotide sequence: TGTGCCAGCAGTCCCCTGGGCAGGGGGCTGAATGGCTACACCTTC.

This clone was picked up a small number of times. The rearrangement joins TRBV27 to TRBJ1-3; no clear D gene. With 4 bases removed from V and 0 bases from J, the gap between germline ends came to 10 bases. The CDR3 length is 15 residues. Germline V CDR1 and CDR2: MNHEY, SMNVEV (reference sequence). As DNA, the CDR3 is TGTGCCAGCAGTTCCCGGGGTATCTCTGGAAACACCATATATTTT. As protein: CASSSRGISGNTIYF.

The chain joins TRBV15 to TRBJ2-3, with a weak D call TRBD2 (6 bases). The CDR3 spans 12 residues. Germline CDR1 reads LNHNV; CDR2 reads YYDKDF (reference sequence). The germline V and J ends were trimmed by 8 bases and 0 bases, with 6 bases remaining between them. CDR3: CATGTSTDTQYF. The CDR3 nucleotides read TGTGCCACCGGGACTAGCACAGATACGCAGTATTTT.

The chain has TRBV5-8 and TRBJ1-1; D perhaps matches TRBD1 (5 bases). Trimming took 4 bases from V and 3 from J, leaving 13 bases between them. The CDR3 covers 14 residues. Germline CDR1 is SGHTS and CDR2 is YDEGEE. The DNA for the CDR3 is TGTGCCAGCAGCCCCTATCCAGGGTACACTGAAGCTTTCTTT. This translates into CASSPYPGYTEAFF.

The gene calls are TRBV11-2 and TRBJ2-5; possibly TRBD2 for D (7 bases). Germline CDR1 is SGHAT and CDR2 is FQNNGV. Trimming removed 4 bases from V and 4 bases from J, with 13 bases in between. The CDR3 loop spans 14 amino acids. CDR3 DNA sequence: TGTGCCAGCAGCTCTAATCGGGGGGCAGAGACCCAGTACTTC. Protein: CASSSNRGAETQYF.

The chain is built from TRBV15 and TRBJ1-2; 8 bases line up with TRBD1. Per germline, CDR1 LNHNV and CDR2 YYDKDF (reference sequence). The CDR3 loop spans 15 amino acids. Trimming at V came to 0 bases and at J to 4 bases, leaving 4 bases not matched to a gene. CDR3 sequence (DNA): TGTGCCACCAGCAGAGAGCACGGGACAGGCTATGGCTACACCTTC. Translating gives CATSREHGTGYGYTF.

The chain has TRBV7-6 and TRBJ2-3; a weak D match, TRBD1 (6 bases). Germline V gene sequence: CDR1 SGHVS, CDR2 FNYEAQ. The CDR3 is made up of 15 amino acids. Trimming took off 5 bases at V and 2 bases at J, with 14 bases between the two ends. This CDR3 is CASSLTGYNTDTQYF. In DNA form, the CDR3 reads TGTGCCAGCAGCCTAACAGGGTATAACACAGATACGCAGTATTTT.

This clone has only one observation. This chain joins TRBV24-1 and TRBJ1-4, with TRBD1 identical over 7 bases. The CDR3 spans 16 residues. The V gene end was trimmed by 2 bases and the J gene end by 5 bases; junction bases not matched to a gene: 7. CDR1 and CDR2 from the germline V gene are KGHDR and SFDVKD. Written as DNA, the CDR3 is TGTGCCACCAGTGATTACAGGGGTAGGAAGAATGAAAAACTGTTTTTT. This translates into CATSDYRGRKNEKLFF.

The CDR3 loop reads CSGKIANTQYF. The CDR3 DNA sequence: TGCAGTGGCAAGATAGCAAATACGCAGTATTTT. The chain links TRBV20-1 to TRBJ2-3; D remains unclear. The CDR3 runs to 11 residues. Looked up from germline, CDR1 is DFQATT and CDR2 is SNEGSKA (reference sequence). Trimming left V 7 bases short and J 7 bases short, with 12 bases between.